This TCR beta chain was identified in a study of T cell repertoires in cytomegalovirus infection. TCRdb reprocessed the reads via MiXCR and lists one record per CDR3 protein. Here the sample spans roughly 120,000 distinct CDR3 sequences, around 30% being singletons. This clonotype was observed many times. The antigen remains unidentified. The clonotype originates from a human donor in good health (CMV status not recorded). Some clones in this sample may be carry-over from other donors' samples. Sequencing used CD8+ T cells from cultured PBMCs, obtained from culture after CMV antigen stimulation.

The CDR3 reads CASSLGGRGSYEQYF. As DNA, the CDR3 is TGTGCCAGCAGCTTAGGGGGCAGGGGGTCCTACGAGCAGTACTTC. J is TRBJ2-7 and V is TRBV7-2; TRBD1 matches at 7 bases. Germline V gene lookup returns CDR1 SGHTA and CDR2 FQGNSA. V dropped 1 base and J dropped 1; count of bases not matched to a gene: 4. CDR3 size: 15 residues.